The rows below give T cell receptor beta chains drawn from one sample of a study of regulatory dendritic cells for organ transplantation. Their cognate antigens are unknown. Sequenced by immunoSEQ multiplex PCR; TCRdb stores in-frame clones only, minus some. The sample yields over 8,000 clones, around three fifths seen once. What was sequenced was naive CD4+ T cells from blood cultured with dendritic cells. Every receptor here comes from a human donor in good health. CDR3s include the opening cysteine and the closing phenylalanine or tryptophan. D genes are given only for firm matches. Expanded clones get a size class; other rows say once, few or many, or leave the size out.

j_call	v_call	clone_size	d_call	cdr3_nt	cdr3_aa
TRBJ2-3	TRBV9	NA	TRBD2	TGTGCCAGCAGCGTAGGTGGGGGGGGCACAGATACGCAGTATTTT	CASSVGGGGTDTQYF
TRBJ1-2	TRBV9	NA	NA	TGTGCCAGCAGCGTAGACAGTAACTATGGCTACACCTTC	CASSVDSNYGYTF
TRBJ2-7	TRBV27	NA	TRBD1	TGTGCCAGTAGCCGGGACAGGGTCTCCTACGAGCAGTACTTC	CASSRDRVSYEQYF
TRBJ1-1	TRBV7-6	once	NA	TGTGCCAGCAGCTTAGCGGAGGGGAGAGAGGCTGAAGCTTTCTTT	CASSLAEGREAEAFF
TRBJ2-7	TRBV4-2	medium-sized	TRBD2	TGTGCCAGCAGCCAAGAGACCAGCGGGGAGGTGTACGAGCAGTACTTC	CASSQETSGEVYEQYF
TRBJ2-1	TRBV11-3	NA	TRBD2	TGTGCCAGCAGCTTTAGCGGGGGGCCCAACAATGAGCAGTTCTTC	CASSFSGGPNNEQFF
TRBJ2-2	TRBV27	medium-sized	NA	TGTGCCAGCAGTTTATGGAGGTCCGGGGAGCTGTTTTTT	CASSLWRSGELFF
TRBJ2-4	TRBV2	NA	NA	TGTGCCAGCAGTGAAGTGAGAGGGCTAGCCAAAAACATTCAGTACTTC	CASSEVRGLAKNIQYF
TRBJ1-6	TRBV7-9	few	TRBD1	TGTGCCAGCAGCTTAAGGGACAGAAATTCACCCCTCCACTTT	CASSLRDRNSPLHF
TRBJ2-3	TRBV7-9	NA	TRBD2	TGTGCCAGCAGCCGGACTAGCGGGGGCCGCACAGATACGCAGTATTTT	CASSRTSGGRTDTQYF
TRBJ1-2	TRBV5-6	NA	NA	TGTGCCAGCAGCTTGGAGCAGGGCTTTAACTATGGCTACACCTTC	CASSLEQGFNYGYTF
TRBJ1-5	TRBV2	NA	NA	TGTGCCAGCAGTGAAAGCAGGACAAATCAGCCCCAGCATTTT	CASSESRTNQPQHF
TRBJ2-5	TRBV27	NA	NA	TGTGCCAGCAGTTTTCTGTCTGGGCAGTGGGAGACCCAGTACTTC	CASSFLSGQWETQYF
TRBJ1-5	TRBV19	NA	NA	TGTGCCAGTAGTACAGGAGGACCCCAGCATTTT	CASSTGGPQHF
TRBJ1-1	TRBV7-3	once	NA	TGTGCCAGCAGCTTTCAGGAGAACACTGAAGCTTTCTTT	CASSFQENTEAFF
TRBJ2-7	TRBV11-2	once	NA	TGTGCCAGCAGCCCGCAGGCTATCTACGAGCAGTACTTC	CASSPQAIYEQYF
TRBJ1-3	TRBV7-9	NA	NA	TGTGCCAGCAGCTTCGGTATTTCGGGAAACACCATATATTTT	CASSFGISGNTIYF
TRBJ1-2	TRBV4-1	few	NA	TGCGCCAGCAGCCAAGATCTGGGGGGAGGCTACACCTTC	CASSQDLGGGYTF
TRBJ2-2	TRBV12-5	few	TRBD1	TGTGCTAGTGGTTTGAGGACAGGGGGATACACCGGGGAGCTGTTTTTT	CASGLRTGGYTGELFF
TRBJ2-1	TRBV7-2	NA	TRBD1	TGTGCCAGCAGCCCAGAAGGGGGCGTCCACAATGAGCAGTTCTTC	CASSPEGGVHNEQFF
TRBJ1-6	TRBV19	NA	TRBD1	TGTGCCAGTAGTATCTTTCAGGGGGCGAATAATTCACCCCTCCACTTT	CASSIFQGANNSPLHF
TRBJ1-4	TRBV4-2	few	TRBD1	TGTGCCAGCAGCCAAGATGGGGGCAGGGGGCGGAGTGAAAAACTGTTTTTT	CASSQDGGRGRSEKLFF
TRBJ1-1	TRBV6-5	NA	NA	TGTGCCAGCAGTGTAACAGGGAAGAAAGCTTTCTTT	CASSVTGKKAFF
TRBJ2-3	TRBV5-6	NA	TRBD1	TGTGCCAGCAGCTTGAGGACCGGGACAGGGAATTTAGATACGCAGTATTTT	CASSLRTGTGNLDTQYF
TRBJ1-3	TRBV5-4	NA	NA	TGTGCCAGCAGCGCTACAGGAAACTCTGGAAACACCATATATTTT	CASSATGNSGNTIYF
TRBJ1-5	TRBV19	NA	NA	TGTGCCAGTCGCGAAGGGGGAAGCAATCAGCCCCAGCATTTT	CASREGGSNQPQHF
TRBJ2-7	TRBV7-2	NA	NA	TGTGCCAGCAGCTTAGGTGGGGCCCTATCCTACGAGCAGTACTTC	CASSLGGALSYEQYF
TRBJ1-6	TRBV7-9	NA	NA	TGTGCCAGCAGCTTGCAGGGTTTGGAATCACCCCTCCACTTT	CASSLQGLESPLHF
TRBJ2-7	TRBV2	NA	TRBD2	TGTGCCAGCAGTCGACTAGCGGGGGTCTCCTACGAGCAGTACTTC	CASSRLAGVSYEQYF
TRBJ2-5	TRBV2	NA	TRBD1	TGTGCCAGCAGGAAGGGGACAGCCGAAGAGACCCAGTACTTC	CASRKGTAEETQYF
TRBJ2-5	TRBV18	NA	NA	TGTGCCAGCTCACCACCTGGAGTGGGAGAGACCCAGTACTTC	CASSPPGVGETQYF
TRBJ2-5	TRBV5-1	NA	TRBD2	TGCGCCAGCAGCTTGTCGCCTAGCGGGGGGGGGTCCCCGGGAGAGACCCAGTACTTC	CASSLSPSGGGSPGETQYF
TRBJ2-3	TRBV2	NA	NA	TGTGCCAGCAGTGAAGACGGGGATAGCACAGATACGCAGTATTTT	CASSEDGDSTDTQYF
TRBJ1-3	TRBV6-5	NA	NA	TGTGCCAGCAGTCACGACAGCCTTGCGGACACCATATATTTT	CASSHDSLADTIYF
TRBJ1-3	TRBV6-1	NA	NA	TGTGCCAGCAGCCAGGGACTGATCTCTGGAAACACCATATATTTT	CASSQGLISGNTIYF
TRBJ2-7	TRBV10-3	NA	TRBD2	TGTGCCATCAGAGGACTAGCGGGGCCTCGGGAGCAGTACTTC	CAIRGLAGPREQYF
TRBJ1-5	TRBV6-1	NA	TRBD1	TGTGCCAGCAGTGAAGCGGGGGGACAGGGGAGGAATCAGCCCCAGCATTTT	CASSEAGGQGRNQPQHF
TRBJ1-1	TRBV7-2	NA	NA	TGTGCCAGCAGCCGAGAGGTTGGCGAAGCTTTCTTT	CASSREVGEAFF
TRBJ1-3	TRBV6-1	NA	TRBD1	TGTGCCATCGGACAGGGGACTTCTGGAAACACCATATATTTT	CAIGQGTSGNTIYF
TRBJ2-5	TRBV5-5	NA	NA	TGTGCCAGCAGCTTGACTTCAGCAGGCCCCCCTGAGGAGACCCAGTACTTC	CASSLTSAGPPEETQYF
TRBJ2-7	TRBV18	NA	NA	TGTGCCAGCTCACCAATTAGCGGCCCCTCCTACGAGCAGTACTTC	CASSPISGPSYEQYF
TRBJ2-2	TRBV5-5	NA	NA	TGTGCCAGCAGCTTGTTACAGAACACCGGGGAGCTGTTTTTT	CASSLLQNTGELFF
TRBJ1-4	TRBV4-1	NA	NA	TGCGCCAGCAGCCGCGGGACGGCCGGGTGGGAAAAACTGTTTTTT	CASSRGTAGWEKLFF
TRBJ1-1	TRBV6-4	NA	NA	TGTGCCAGCAGTGTAGAGCATAACACTGAAGCTTTCTTT	CASSVEHNTEAFF
TRBJ2-3	TRBV29-1	NA	NA	TGCAGCGTTGAACGGGAGTCTCTCGATACGCAGTATTTT	CSVERESLDTQYF
TRBJ2-5	TRBV6-4	NA	NA	TGTGCCAGCAGCCCCACCCGAGAAGAGACCCAGTACTTC	CASSPTREETQYF
TRBJ2-3	TRBV9	NA	TRBD2	TGTGCCAGCAGCGTACTGAGCGGGGGGGCCGTGAGTTCAGATACGCAGTATTTT	CASSVLSGGAVSSDTQYF
TRBJ1-6	TRBV19	NA	NA	TGTGCCAGTAGTATTCAGGACAGACCCTATAATTCACCCCTCCACTTT	CASSIQDRPYNSPLHF
TRBJ1-2	TRBV29-1	NA	TRBD1	TGCAGCGTTGCGGGACAGATAAACTATGGCTACACCTTC	CSVAGQINYGYTF
TRBJ2-5	TRBV5-4	NA	NA	TGTGCCAGCAGCGCCAACAGGGAAGAGACCCAGTACTTC	CASSANREETQYF
TRBJ1-4	TRBV6-6	NA	NA	TGTGCCAGCACCCCTCCGGGGGTCGGGGAAAAACTGTTTTTT	CASTPPGVGEKLFF
TRBJ2-1	TRBV5-1	few	NA	TGCGCCAGCAGCTGGTTAACAGCCAATGAGCAGTTCTTC	CASSWLTANEQFF
TRBJ2-2	TRBV7-3	NA	NA	TGTGCCAGCAGCTTAAATAGTGGGGCTAACACCGGGGAGCTGTTTTTT	CASSLNSGANTGELFF
TRBJ1-3	TRBV7-2	NA	NA	TGTGCCAGCAGCGAACAGGGTTCTGGAAACACCATATATTTT	CASSEQGSGNTIYF
TRBJ1-6	TRBV18	NA	NA	TGTGCCAGCTCACCAATGGGGCAGGAGATGTCACCCCTCCACTTT	CASSPMGQEMSPLHF
TRBJ2-1	TRBV4-1	NA	NA	TGCGCCAGCAGCCCCGCGGGCCTCGTGGGGATAAATGAGCAATTCTTC	CASSPAGLVGINEQFF
TRBJ2-1	TRBV10-3	NA	NA	TGTGCCATCAGTGAGTCCTCAGGGTCCTCCTACAATGAGCAGTTCTTC	CAISESSGSSYNEQFF